The 31 T cell receptor beta chains in this list originate from one sample, sequenced in a study of CD8+CD57+ T cells in acquired aplastic anemia. The template used for profiling TCR beta VDJ and CDR3 was genomic DNA. TCRdb re-called the reads with MiXCR, one entry per CDR3 protein. The sample holds some 150,000 distinct CDR3 sequences, 40% to 45% seen once. Source material: sorted CD4+, CD8+, or CD8+CD57+ T cells (not recorded which) from PBMCs. These receptors all stem from a human donor in good health, serving as a control.

This chain links TRBV25-1 with TRBJ1-5, with TRBD1 matching 7 bases. The CDR3 sequence is 19 residues long. Germline CDR1 reads MGHDK; CDR2 reads SYGVNS. V gave up 5 bases and J gave up 4 bases; unmatched junction bases: 20. The CDR3 DNA reads TGTGCCAGCAGTTACACAGGGGCCCTCACATTGGCCCCGAATCAGCCCCAGCATTTT. This encodes CASSYTGALTLAPNQPQHF.

This clonotype was recorded at least ten times. J is TRBJ1-1 and V is TRBV12-3 or TRBV12-4, with 9 bases aligning to TRBD1. The CDR3 is made up of 13 amino acids. V shed 5 bases and J 6 bases; nucleotides not matched to a gene: 4. CDR3 residues: CASSPRQGAEAFF. CDR3 bases: TGTGCCAGCAGTCCCAGACAGGGGGCTGAAGCTTTCTTT.

This clonotype came up many times. The chain combines TRBV19 with TRBJ2-3; D unclear. The CDR3 runs to 13 residues. In germline, CDR1 is LNHDA, CDR2 SQIVND (reference sequence). The V end was cut by 7 bases, the J end by 1 base, with 9 bases between. CDR3 sequence (DNA): TGTGCCAGTACAGTCAGTGGCACAGATACGCAGTATTTT. This encodes CASTVSGTDTQYF.

This clonotype was detected ten times or more. The V gene is TRBV20-1, the J gene TRBJ2-7; D possibly matches TRBD1 or TRBD2 (5 bases each). Trimming removed 6 bases at V and 3 bases at J, with 27 bases between. The CDR3 loop spans 17 amino acids. Germline V lookup: CDR1 DFQATT, CDR2 SNEGSKA (reference sequence). DNA of the CDR3: TGCAGTGCCCCTACCCCTTTTGCCGGGGCCCGCGGCTACGAGCAGTACTTC. It is translated as CSAPTPFAGARGYEQYF.

This clonotype has at least ten counts. CDR3 DNA sequence: TGTGCCAGTAGCGAGGGACTGGGCAATCAGCCCCAGCATTTT. Its protein product is CASSEGLGNQPQHF. The chain combines TRBV19 with TRBJ1-5; D is possibly TRBD1 (5 bases). The CDR3 totals 14 residues. The V gene lost 6 bases and the J gene lost 2 bases, with 11 bases spanning the gap. Germline V gives CDR1 LNHDA, CDR2 SQIVND (reference sequence).

About this clonotype: No conserved phenylalanine or tryptophan is present at the end of the CDR3, so a read error is the likely explanation. DNA of the CDR3: TGTGCCACCAGTGATTTGGGGCAGAACTATGGCTACACCCTC. It is translated as CATSDLGQNYGYTL. The chain couples TRBV24-1 to TRBJ1-2, with no clear D. V shed 0 bases and J shed 2 bases, with 6 bases lying between them. The CDR3 consists of 14 residues. Germline V CDR1 and CDR2: KGHDR, SFDVKD.

The chain couples TRBV24-1 to TRBJ2-3, with TRBD2 identical over 7 bases. The V gene's germline CDR1 is KGHDR and CDR2 SFDVKD. J gave up 1 base and V 7 bases, and 7 bases lay outside the gene matches. This CDR3 comprises 15 residues. The CDR3 DNA is TGTGCCACCAGCATCGCGGGAGCTGGCACAGATACGCAGTATTTT. This codes for CATSIAGAGTDTQYF.

With regard to this clonotype: Since the CDR3 does not end with the conserved phenylalanine or tryptophan, this likely comes from a read error. V and J are TRBV19 and TRBJ1-1, with a tentative D call TRBD1 (6 bases). Trimming shortened V by 3 bases and J by 0 bases, and 11 bases separated the two germline ends. Germline lookup yields CDR1 LNHDA and CDR2 SQIVND (reference sequence). The CDR3 spans 15 residues. CDR3 sequence reads: CASSITGRVNTEAFS. The CDR3 region has the DNA TGTGCCAGTAGTATTACAGGGAGGGTGAACACTGAAGCTTTCTCT.

Points on this clonotype: Since a much larger clone is just one base distant, this may be a read error. The chain couples TRBV6-1 to TRBJ1-6; D is possibly TRBD1 (5 bases). CDR1 MNHNS and CDR2 SASEGT come from the germline V gene. The CDR3 is 15 residues long. CDR3 DNA sequence: TGTGCCATCAGTGAAGCCGGGGGGGTAGGCTCACCCCTCCACTTT. As protein: CAISEAGGVGSPLHF.

V gene TRBV19 combines with J gene TRBJ2-7; the D call may be TRBD1 or TRBD2 (5 bases each). CDR3 size: 14 residues. Between the trimmed V and J ends, which lost 7 bases and 3 bases, there was a span of 16 bases. CDR1 is LNHDA, CDR2 SQIVND, per germline (reference sequence). Here the CDR3 DNA reads TGTGCCAGTACCTCCGGGGCAGGAGTCTACGAGCAGTACTTC. As protein: CASTSGAGVYEQYF.

This clonotype has a count of ten or more. The chain carries TRBV6-5 and TRBJ2-3; the D gene could be TRBD1 or TRBD2 (6 bases each). Germline CDR1 and CDR2: MNHEY and SVGAGI. This CDR3 is built from 13 residues. Deletions cut 4 bases from V and 7 bases from J, with 12 bases between. In DNA, the CDR3 is TGTGCCAGCAGTTCCCTCGGGGGCAATACGCAGTATTTT. This encodes CASSSLGGNTQYF.

The V call is TRBV15, the J call TRBJ1-3; TRBD1 might be the D (5 bases). Trimming removed 1 base at V and 5 bases at J, with 12 bases between. Germline V lookup: CDR1 LNHNV, CDR2 YYDKDF (reference sequence). The CDR3 spans 15 residues. CDR3 sequence reads: CATSRVAGPRNTIYF. CDR3 coding DNA: TGTGCCACCAGCAGAGTAGCGGGACCGAGAAACACCATATATTTT.

The table lists this clonotype with many counts. This sequence joins TRBV6-2 or TRBV6-3 and TRBJ2-1; 14 nucleotides align to TRBD2. The V gene's germline CDR1 is MNHEY and CDR2 SVGEGT. V dropped 0 bases and J dropped 10; count of bases not matched to a gene: 5. There are 16 residues in the CDR3. The CDR3 DNA reads TGTGCCAGCAGTTACTCGACTAGCGGGGGGGCGAGGGAGCAGTTCTTC. It yields the protein CASSYSTSGGAREQFF.

This clonotype was picked up many times. The chain employs TRBV5-1 and TRBJ1-6, with D perhaps matching TRBD1 (5 bases). V lost 5 bases, J lost 7 bases, and 13 bases lay in between. The CDR3 has 14 amino acids. CDR1 is SGHRS, CDR2 YFSETQ, per germline. The CDR3 sequence: CASSERGLNSPLHF. CDR3 bases: TGCGCCAGCAGTGAGAGGGGCTTGAATTCACCCCTCCACTTT.

As to this clonotype: A much more abundant neighbour one base away suggests this may be a read error. The CDR3 DNA is TGTGCCAGCAGCTTAGTGGAGGGGGCCCCAGCTAATGAAAAACTGTTTTTT. As protein: CASSLVEGAPANEKLFF. The rearrangement links TRBV11-1 to TRBJ1-4; the match to TRBD1 covers 7 bases. CDR1 and CDR2 (germline): SGHAT, FQDESV (reference sequence). After removal of 1 base from V and 3 bases from J, the junction contained 8 bases not matched to a gene. This CDR3 has 17 residues.

V is TRBV19 and J is TRBJ2-1, with 8 bases aligning to TRBD1. The CDR3 is 14 residues long. V was pared by 6 bases and J by 10 bases, with 11 bases of the junction left unmatched. Germline-derived CDR1 and CDR2 are LNHDA and SQIVND (reference sequence). The CDR3 is CASSTAGTGKEQFF. The CDR3 DNA reads as TGTGCCAGTAGCACGGCCGGGACAGGTAAAGAGCAGTTCTTC.

Comments on this clonotype: Since a much larger clone is just one base distant, this may be a read error. The chain employs TRBV19 and TRBJ2-2; a possible D gene is TRBD2 (5 bases). CDR1 LNHDA and CDR2 SQIVND come from the germline V gene (reference sequence). CDR3 size: 17 residues. CDR3 residues: CASSIVVGLVAAGELLF. In DNA, the CDR3 is TGTGCCAGTAGTATAGTGGTCGGGCTAGTCGCCGCCGGGGAGCTGCTTTTT.

This clonotype showed up many times. This chain uses TRBV7-2 with TRBJ1-5, with 7 bases that match TRBD1. This CDR3 region has 15 residues. The ends lost 5 bases at V and 4 bases at J; junction bases unmatched: 8. CDR1 SGHTA and CDR2 FQGNSA come from the germline V gene. CDR3 loop: CASSRGTAGNQPQHF. CDR3 DNA sequence: TGTGCCAGCAGCCGAGGGACAGCGGGGAATCAGCCCCAGCATTTT. The full variable domain, with the rest looked up from reference TRBV7-2 and TRBJ1-5, is GAGVSQSPSNKVTEKGKDVELRCDPISGHTALYWYRQSLGQGLEFLIYFQGNSAPDKSGLPSDRFSAERTGGSVSTLTIQRTQQEDSAVYLCASSRGTAGNQPQHFGDGTRLSIL.

V is TRBV15 and J is TRBJ1-5; D is unresolved. V was clipped by 3 bases and J by 3 bases, with 6 bases between them. The CDR3 spans 13 residues. Germline V lookup: CDR1 LNHNV, CDR2 YYDKDF (reference sequence). CDR3: CATSSPPNQPQHF. The CDR3 nucleotides read TGTGCCACCAGCAGCCCCCCCAATCAGCCCCAGCATTTT.

The J gene is TRBJ1-2, the V gene TRBV19, with D maybe TRBD1 (5 bases). Germline V lookup: CDR1 LNHDA, CDR2 SQIVND (reference sequence). The V gene lost 9 bases and the J gene lost 3 bases, with 17 bases spanning the gap. CDR3 length: 14 amino acids. CDR3 in DNA: TGTGCCAGCAGCCGGGGCAGGGTAGACTATGGCTACACCTTC. Its protein is CASSRGRVDYGYTF.

Of note for this clonotype: A read error is possible here, since a much larger clone lies one base away. The chain couples TRBV6-1 to TRBJ2-5, with no clear D. CDR1 is MNHNS and CDR2 is SASEGT in the germline V gene. This CDR3 is 10 amino acids long. The CDR3 loop reads CVSRLETQYF. CDR3 nucleotides: TGTGTCAGCAGGCTTGAGACCCAGTACTTC.

Note on this clonotype: Because the CDR3's place on the DNA is in doubt, the DNA is left out and the CDR3 is given as listed by TCRdb. This rearrangement joins TRBV20-1 to TRBJ2-2; the tabulated D call, TRBD1, remains unverified against the DNA. The CDR3 length equals 14 residues, ends included. In germline, CDR1 is DFQATT, CDR2 SNEGSKA (reference sequence). CDR3 residues: CSVGGGAQYRGAVF.

As concerns this clonotype: Sequence at one end of the junction differs from germline and may be a read error. The chain has TRBV10-3 and TRBJ1-4, with D perhaps matching TRBD1 (5 bases). Germline V lookup: CDR1 ENHRY, CDR2 SYGVKD. The CDR3 is made up of 16 amino acids. The chain's CDR3 is CASSLITGMPNEKLFF. The CDR3 region has the DNA TGTGCCAGCAGTCTTATTACAGGAATGCCTAATGAAAAACTGTTTTTT.

This clonotype has ten or more counts. The V call is TRBV29-1, the J call TRBJ1-2; D is perhaps TRBD1 (6 bases). The ends were cut back, 5 bases at V and 8 bases at J, with 12 bases in the middle. The CDR3 extends over 11 amino acids. Per germline, CDR1 SQVTM and CDR2 ANQGSEA. The chain's CDR3 is CSVLSGDGYTF. The CDR3 DNA reads as TGCAGCGTTTTGTCAGGGGACGGCTACACCTTC.

This clonotype was seen at least ten times. The V gene is TRBV2, the J gene TRBJ2-1; D is uncertain. The CDR3 contains 13 residues. Germline CDR1 reads SNHLY; CDR2 reads FYNNEI. V lost 4 bases to trimming and J lost 4 bases, with 8 bases between them. CDR3 in DNA: TGTGCCAGCAGTGGTCTTCGTTACAATGAGCAGTTCTTC. Translation gives CASSGLRYNEQFF.

This clonotype was observed many times. The chain links TRBV15 to TRBJ1-4, with a weak D call TRBD1 (5 bases). This CDR3 is built from 15 residues. V was shortened by 2 bases and J by 8 bases, with 15 bases between the two germline ends. Germline values: CDR1 LNHNV, CDR2 YYDKDF (reference sequence). The CDR3 protein is CATSRFLGTGEKLFF. Here the CDR3 DNA reads TGTGCCACCAGCAGATTTCTTGGGACGGGAGAAAAACTGTTTTTT. Full variable domain (rest looked up from reference TRBV15 and TRBJ1-4): DAMVIQNPRYQVTQFGKPVTLSCSQTLNHNVMYWYQQKSSQAPKLLFHYYDKDFNNEADTPDNFQSRRPNTSFCFLDIRSPGLGDTAMYLCATSRFLGTGEKLFFGSGTQLSVL.

This clonotype occurred many times. The rearrangement uses TRBV2 and TRBJ2-5, with a weak D call TRBD1 (6 bases). Trimming left V 4 bases short and J 2 bases short, with 20 bases between. The CDR3 sequence is 17 residues long. Germline CDR1 reads SNHLY; CDR2 reads FYNNEI. Here the CDR3 reads CASSGGPGQRPQETQYF. The DNA for the CDR3 is TGTGCCAGCAGTGGTGGACCTGGACAGCGACCTCAAGAGACCCAGTACTTC.

In its sample, this clonotype was seen many times. This chain uses TRBV7-9 with TRBJ2-1, with D unclear. Trimming pared 2 bases from V and 15 bases from J, leaving 14 bases between. The CDR3 has 12 residues. Germline CDR1 reads SEHNR; CDR2 reads FQNEAQ (reference sequence). CDR3 sequence (DNA): TGTGCCAGCAGCTTACCCCAATCCTCCTTGTTCTTC. This gives the protein CASSLPQSSLFF. The full variable domain, its missing parts supplied by reference TRBV7-9 and TRBJ2-1, is DTGVSQNPRHKITKRGQNVTFRCDPISEHNRLYWYRQTLGQGPEFLTYFQNEAQLEKSRLLSDRFSAERPKGSFSTLEIQRTEQGDSAMYLCASSLPQSSLFFGPGTRLTVL.

The table lists this clonotype with many counts. The rearrangement links TRBV19 to TRBJ2-1; the match to TRBD1 covers 7 bases. CDR1 and CDR2 from the germline V gene are LNHDA and SQIVND (reference sequence). The CDR3 covers 14 residues. Trimming took 8 bases from V and 7 from J; bases not matched to a gene: 11. DNA of the CDR3: TGTGCCAGTTCATTACAGGGGCCGTGGAATGAGCAGTTCTTC. This encodes CASSLQGPWNEQFF. Looking up the rest from reference TRBV19 and TRBJ2-1 gives the full variable domain: DGGITQSPKYLFRKEGQNVTLSCEQNLNHDAMYWYRQDPGQGLRLIYYSQIVNDFQKGDIAEGYSVSREKKESFPLTVTSAQKNPTAFYLCASSLQGPWNEQFFGPGTRLTVL.

V is TRBV30 and J is TRBJ2-1; 9 nucleotides match TRBD1. V was clipped by 8 bases and J by 10 bases; unmatched bases: 15. The CDR3 extends over 14 amino acids. The germline gives CDR1 GTSNPN, CDR2 SVGIG (reference sequence). CDR3 sequence reads: CAGSGQGLLREQFF. The CDR3, as DNA: TGTGCCGGCTCGGGACAGGGCCTTTTGCGGGAGCAGTTCTTC. The full variable domain, in which reference TRBV30 and TRBJ2-1 provide the parts outside the CDR3, is SQTIHQWPATLVQPVGSPLSLECTVEGTSNPNLYWYRQAAGRGLQLLFYSVGIGQISSEVPQNLSASRPQDRQFILSSKKLLLSDSGFYLCAGSGQGLLREQFFGPGTRLTVL.

This clonotype is a singleton in its sample. The gene calls are TRBV2 and TRBJ2-5, with D possibly matching TRBD2 (6 bases). Germline CDR1 is SNHLY and CDR2 is FYNNEI. Trimming cost V 10 bases and J 2 bases, with 17 bases left between them. This CDR3 comprises 14 residues. The CDR3 region is CATDPGTAQETQYF. CDR3 in DNA: TGTGCCACTGATCCCGGGACTGCGCAAGAGACCCAGTACTTC.